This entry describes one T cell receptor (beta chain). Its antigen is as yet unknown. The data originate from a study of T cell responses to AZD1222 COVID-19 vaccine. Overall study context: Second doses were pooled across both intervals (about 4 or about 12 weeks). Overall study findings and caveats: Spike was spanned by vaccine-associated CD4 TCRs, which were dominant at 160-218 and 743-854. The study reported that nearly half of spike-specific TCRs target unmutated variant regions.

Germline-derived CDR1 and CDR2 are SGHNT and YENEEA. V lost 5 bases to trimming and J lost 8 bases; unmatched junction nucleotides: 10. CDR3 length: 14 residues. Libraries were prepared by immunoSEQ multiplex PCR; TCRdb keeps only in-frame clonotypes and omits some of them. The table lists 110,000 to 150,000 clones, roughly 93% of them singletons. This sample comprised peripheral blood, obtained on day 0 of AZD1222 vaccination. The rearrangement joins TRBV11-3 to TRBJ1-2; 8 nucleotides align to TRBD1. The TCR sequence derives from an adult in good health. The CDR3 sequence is CASSPSPGTGGYTF. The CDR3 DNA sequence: TGTGCCAGCAGCCCGTCCCCCGGGACAGGCGGCTACACCTTC. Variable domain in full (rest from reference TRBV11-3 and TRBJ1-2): EAGVVQSPRYKIIEKKQPVAFWCNPISGHNTLYWYLQNLGQGPELLIRYENEEAVDDSQLPKDRFSAERLKGVDSTLKIQPAELGDSAVYLCASSPSPGTGGYTFGSGTRLTVV.